The 28 T cell receptor beta chains presented below share a single source sample, sequenced in a study of T cell repertoires in cytomegalovirus infection. For these TCRs, the target antigens are not known. TCRdb ran MiXCR on the reads and lists one entry per CDR3 protein. The sample yields approximately 990,000 distinct CDR3 sequences, about a third seen once. Sequencing was performed on cultured CD8+ T cells from PBMCs, taken from culture after CMV antigen stimulation. The receptors here all came from a human donor in good health (CMV status not recorded). Some clones in this sample may be carry-over from other donors' samples.

The chain recombines TRBV20-1 with TRBJ1-1; 8 bases match TRBD1. Per germline, CDR1 DFQATT and CDR2 SNEGSKA (reference sequence). This CDR3 comprises 16 residues. The ends lost 5 bases at V and 4 bases at J; junction bases unmatched: 15. The CDR3 DNA reads TGCAGTGCTTTCAGGGGGCGCGGGAATTATGGCACTGAAGCTTTCTTT. The encoded protein is CSAFRGRGNYGTEAFF.

This clonotype was seen many times. In DNA form, the CDR3 reads TGTGCCAGCAGTTTTAAGGTCGGGGGGTCCGCCTACGAGCAGTACTTC. The encoded protein is CASSFKVGGSAYEQYF. The chain recombines TRBV12-3 or TRBV12-4 with TRBJ2-7; 7 bases map to TRBD2. V dropped 3 bases and J dropped 2; count of bases not matched to a gene: 10. There are 16 residues in the CDR3.

This clonotype came up a few times. This chain connects TRBV2 to TRBJ2-1, with D hard to call. CDR1 and CDR2 (germline): SNHLY, FYNNEI. This CDR3 comprises 14 residues. Trimming stripped 8 bases from V and 3 bases from J, with 14 bases between. The CDR3 here is CASVDWDDYNEQFF. As DNA, the CDR3 is TGTGCCAGCGTAGACTGGGATGACTACAATGAGCAGTTCTTC.

This chain connects TRBV10-3 to TRBJ1-2; D gene ambiguous. The germline gives CDR1 ENHRY, CDR2 SYGVKD. Trimming removed 6 bases from V and 4 bases from J, with 9 bases in between. CDR3 length: 12 residues. DNA of the CDR3: TGTGCCATCAGGACCCTAAGCTATGGCTACACCTTC. It translates to CAIRTLSYGYTF.

The chain joins TRBV27 to TRBJ1-2; 10 bases fit TRBD1. Trimming at V came to 6 bases and at J to 6 bases, leaving 1 base not matched to a gene. The CDR3 is made up of 12 amino acids. The germline V gene encodes CDR1 MNHEY and CDR2 SMNVEV (reference sequence). The CDR3 DNA sequence: TGTGCCAGCAGGACAGGGGGCAATGGCTACACCTTC. Translating gives CASRTGGNGYTF.

V and J are TRBV20-1 and TRBJ1-1; D uncertain. Germline V gene data show CDR1 as DFQATT and CDR2 as SNEGSKA (reference sequence). The V and J ends lost 1 base and 0 bases respectively, with 6 bases between them. The CDR3 contains 13 residues. CDR3 coding DNA: TGCAGTGCTAGAGGATTGATGAACACTGAAGCTTTCTTT. It encodes CSARGLMNTEAFF.

This clonotype has at least ten counts. The CDR3 DNA reads as TGTGCCAGCAGCTATTCTAGTAATGGATACGAGCAGTACGTC. It specifies CASSYSSNGYEQYV. The chain combines TRBV7-2 with TRBJ2-7; D remains ambiguous. The V end lost 4 bases, the J end lost 4 bases, and 14 bases lay between the germline ends. The length of the CDR3 is 14 residues. CDR1 SGHTA and CDR2 FQGNSA come from the germline V gene.

The J gene is TRBJ1-2, the V gene TRBV7-9; 9 positions match TRBD1. Germline trimming cut 4 bases from V and 0 bases from J; bases unmatched to any gene: 3. Germline assignment: CDR1 SEHNR and CDR2 FQNEAQ (reference sequence). This CDR3 contains 15 residues. CDR3 in DNA: TGTGCCAGCAGCTCAACAGGGGGCACTAACTATGGCTACACCTTC. Translation: CASSSTGGTNYGYTF.

V gene TRBV25-1 combines with J gene TRBJ2-2; possible D gene TRBD1, 6 bases. The V gene lost 3 bases and the J gene lost 4 bases, with 9 bases spanning the gap. The CDR3 consists of 14 residues. CDR1 is MGHDK, CDR2 SYGVNS, per germline. This chain's CDR3 is CASSDHRVTGELFF. The CDR3 DNA sequence: TGTGCCAGCAGTGACCACAGGGTCACCGGGGAGCTGTTTTTT.

This clonotype was counted at least ten times. The chain joins TRBV7-2 to TRBJ2-5, with 9 bases matching TRBD1. The trim removed 3 bases at V and 4 bases at J, leaving 6 bases unmatched. This CDR3 has 15 amino acids. CDR1 and CDR2 (germline): SGHTA, FQGNSA. The DNA for the CDR3 is TGTGCCAGCAGCTTGGGACAGGGATTTGTAGAGACCCAGTACTTC. Its translation is CASSLGQGFVETQYF.

The table lists this clonotype with a few counts. At one boundary the junction diverges from the germline segment, which might be a read error. The J gene is TRBJ1-2, the V gene TRBV6-5; 10 bases fit TRBD1. This CDR3 comprises 14 residues. Germline loops: CDR1 MNHEY, CDR2 SVGAGI. The CDR3 coding sequence is TGTGCCAGCCTCAGACAGGGGGCTAAGTATGGCTACACCTTC. Residues: CASLRQGAKYGYTF.

This clonotype was recorded once. The V gene is TRBV5-6, the J gene TRBJ2-5; D uncertain. Per the germline V gene, CDR1 is SGHDT and CDR2 is YYEEEE. Trimming left V 4 bases short and J 2 bases short, with 27 bases between. This CDR3 comprises 19 residues. The CDR3: CASSDSRDSAVIPQETQYF. CDR3 bases: TGTGCCAGCAGCGACTCCCGAGATTCGGCCGTGATACCACAAGAGACCCAGTACTTC.

The chain links TRBV5-6 to TRBJ2-5; TRBD1 or TRBD2 may be the D gene (5 bases each). The CDR3 is made up of 12 amino acids. In germline, CDR1 is SGHDT, CDR2 YYEEEE. V gave up 0 bases and J gave up 9 bases, with 9 bases separating them. For the CDR3, the DNA is TGTGCCAGCAGCTTGGCCTTGGGGGCCCAGTACTTC. The encoded protein is CASSLALGAQYF.

V and J are TRBV19 and TRBJ1-6; D gene uncertain. Trimming removed 5 bases from V and 0 bases from J, with 14 bases in between. Germline-derived CDR1 and CDR2 are LNHDA and SQIVND (reference sequence). CDR3 length equals 17 residues. The CDR3 loop is CASSPPERSSYNSPLHF. The CDR3 nucleotides are TGTGCCAGTAGTCCCCCGGAGCGGAGCTCCTATAATTCACCCCTCCACTTT.

CDR3 protein: CASSTGTRDTGELFF. Here the CDR3 DNA reads TGTGCCAGCAGTACCGGGACTAGGGACACCGGGGAGCTGTTTTTT. The chain couples TRBV28 to TRBJ2-2; 8 nucleotides agree with TRBD2. This CDR3 region has 15 residues. The germline V gene has CDR1 MDHEN and CDR2 SYDVKM. Unmatched junction bases numbered 5, after V lost 5 bases and J lost 3 bases.

The chain uses TRBV29-1 and TRBJ2-7, with TRBD1 as a possible D gene (6 bases). With 4 bases removed from V and 1 base from J, the gap between germline ends came to 11 bases. The CDR3 length is 13 residues. Germline loops: CDR1 SQVTM, CDR2 ANQGSEA. In DNA form, the CDR3 reads TGCAGCGTTGGAAGTCAGGGGTCCTACGAGCAGTACTTC. This translates into CSVGSQGSYEQYF.

The V call is TRBV4-1, the J call TRBJ1-1; D may be TRBD1 (5 bases). The V and J ends lost 1 base and 3 bases respectively, with 12 bases between them. CDR3 length equals 15 residues. CDR1 is MGHRA, CDR2 YSYEKL, per germline. CDR3 residues: CASSQGFGGDTEAFF. The CDR3 nucleotides are TGCGCCAGCAGCCAAGGATTCGGGGGAGACACTGAAGCTTTCTTT.

In this sample, this clonotype turned up a few times. The gene calls are TRBV7-9 and TRBJ1-2, with D tentatively TRBD1 (6 bases). V lost 5 bases and J 1 base, leaving 14 bases between the germline ends. Germline V gene lookup returns CDR1 SEHNR and CDR2 FQNEAQ (reference sequence). This CDR3 has 15 residues. CDR3 amino acids: CASSPDQGINYGYTF. DNA for the CDR3: TGTGCCAGCAGCCCAGATCAGGGGATTAACTATGGCTACACCTTC.

This clonotype was seen a few times. The rearrangement links TRBV10-3 to TRBJ1-1; unclear D gene. The CDR3 consists of 11 residues. Trimming cost V 6 bases and J 1 base, with 3 bases left between them. The germline CDR1 and CDR2 sequences are ENHRY and SYGVKD. The CDR3 nucleotides read TGTGCCATCAGCACGAACACTGAAGCTTTCTTT. Its translation: CAISTNTEAFF.

This clonotype was counted ten times or more. V is TRBV6-1 and J is TRBJ1-1; 7 nucleotides agree with TRBD1. The CDR3 contains 14 residues. Trimming cost V 5 bases and J 0 bases; bases outside gene matches: 3. Germline CDR1 reads MNHNS; CDR2 reads SASEGT. The chain's CDR3 is CASSRDRMNTEAFF. In DNA, the CDR3 is TGTGCCAGCAGTAGGGACAGAATGAACACTGAAGCTTTCTTT.

The rearrangement uses TRBV4-2 and TRBJ2-3; TRBD2 matches 9 bases. This CDR3 region has 16 residues. Trimming took 0 bases from V and 5 from J; bases not matched to a gene: 6. CDR1 and CDR2 (germline): LGHNA, YNFKEQ. The CDR3 protein is CASSQDTQRGVDTQYF. In nucleotides, the CDR3 is TGTGCCAGCAGCCAAGATACCCAGCGGGGGGTAGATACGCAGTATTTT.

The chain couples TRBV11-2 to TRBJ1-6; TRBD1 might be the D (5 bases). Trimming took off 1 base at V and 3 bases at J, with 13 bases between the two ends. The CDR3 spans 17 residues. Per the germline V gene, CDR1 is SGHAT and CDR2 is FQNNGV. The CDR3 DNA reads TGTGCCAGCAGCTTAGGGTCCGGGGACGGCTATAATTCACCCCTCCACTTT. This gives the protein CASSLGSGDGYNSPLHF.

V is TRBV6-1 and J is TRBJ1-1; 8 bases map to TRBD1. The CDR3 spans 13 residues. J was trimmed by 4 bases and V by 6 bases; bases with no gene match: 4. CDR1 MNHNS and CDR2 SASEGT come from the germline V gene. The CDR3 DNA reads as TGTGCCAGCAGACCGACAGGGGCCACTGAAGCTTTCTTT. Amino acids: CASRPTGATEAFF.

There are many counts of this clonotype. The chain couples TRBV6-5 to TRBJ1-1; D is uncertain. Trimming took 0 bases from V and 1 from J, leaving 15 bases between them. The CDR3 loop spans 17 amino acids. In germline, CDR1 is MNHEY, CDR2 SVGAGI. As DNA, the CDR3 is TGTGCCAGCAGTTACTCGCCAGATTTAGGTGGGAACACTGAAGCTTTCTTT. Translating it yields CASSYSPDLGGNTEAFF.

This clonotype was observed a handful of times. The chain carries TRBV27 and TRBJ1-5; D gene ambiguous. Germline CDR1 reads MNHEY; CDR2 reads SMNVEV (reference sequence). The CDR3 is 14 residues long. The V end lost 1 base, the J end lost 4 bases, and 8 bases lay between the germline ends. CDR3 loop: CASSLFFGNQPQHF. The DNA for the CDR3 is TGTGCCAGCAGTTTATTTTTCGGTAATCAGCCCCAGCATTTT.

Remarks on this clonotype: One end of the junction varies from germline; a read error may be responsible. The CDR3 sequence is CANSERQRGVYEQYF. The CDR3 DNA reads TGTGCCAACAGTGAAAGGCAGCGGGGAGTTTACGAGCAGTACTTC. The chain carries TRBV6-1 and TRBJ2-7; 7 bases align to TRBD2. The CDR3 spans 15 residues. Per germline, CDR1 MNHNS and CDR2 SASEGT.

The chain recombines TRBV14 with TRBJ1-5; no reliable D call. The germline CDR1 and CDR2 sequences are SGHDN and FVKESK. Trimming took 3 bases from V and 7 from J, leaving 7 bases between them. This CDR3 has 12 residues. Here the CDR3 reads CASSQKDQPQHF. CDR3 sequence (DNA): TGTGCCAGCAGCCAGAAGGACCAGCCCCAGCATTTT.

V gene TRBV14 combines with J gene TRBJ2-3, with D possibly being TRBD1 or TRBD2 (5 bases each). Trimming stripped 0 bases from V and 2 bases from J, with 9 bases between. Per germline, CDR1 SGHDN and CDR2 FVKESK. The CDR3 is 15 residues long. The CDR3 loop reads CASSQDREPTDTQYF. Here the CDR3 DNA reads TGTGCCAGCAGCCAAGACAGGGAGCCCACAGATACGCAGTATTTT.